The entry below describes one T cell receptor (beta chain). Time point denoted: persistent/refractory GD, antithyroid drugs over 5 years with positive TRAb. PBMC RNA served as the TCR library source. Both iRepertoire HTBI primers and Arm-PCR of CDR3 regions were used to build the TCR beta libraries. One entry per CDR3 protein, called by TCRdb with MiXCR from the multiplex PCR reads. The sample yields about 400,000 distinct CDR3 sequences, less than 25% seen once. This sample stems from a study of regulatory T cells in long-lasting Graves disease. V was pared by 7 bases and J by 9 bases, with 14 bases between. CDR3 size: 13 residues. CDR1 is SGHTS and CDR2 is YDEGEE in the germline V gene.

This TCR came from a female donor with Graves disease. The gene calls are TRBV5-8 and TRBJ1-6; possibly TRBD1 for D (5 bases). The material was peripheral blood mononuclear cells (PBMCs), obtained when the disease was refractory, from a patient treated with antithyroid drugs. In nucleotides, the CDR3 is TGTGCCAGCGGTGGGGGTATTGGTTCACCCCTCCACTTT. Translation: CASGGGIGSPLHF.